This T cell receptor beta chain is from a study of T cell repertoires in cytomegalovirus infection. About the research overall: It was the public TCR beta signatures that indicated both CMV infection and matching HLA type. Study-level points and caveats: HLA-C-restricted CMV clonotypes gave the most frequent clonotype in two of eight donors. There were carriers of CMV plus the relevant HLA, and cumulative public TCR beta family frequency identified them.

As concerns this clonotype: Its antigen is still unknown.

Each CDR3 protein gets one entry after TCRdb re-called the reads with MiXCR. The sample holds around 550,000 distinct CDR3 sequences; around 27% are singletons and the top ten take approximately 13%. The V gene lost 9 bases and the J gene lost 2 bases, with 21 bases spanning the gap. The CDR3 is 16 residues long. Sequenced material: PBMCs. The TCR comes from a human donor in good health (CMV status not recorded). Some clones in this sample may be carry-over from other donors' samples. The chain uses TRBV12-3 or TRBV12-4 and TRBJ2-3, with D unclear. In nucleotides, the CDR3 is TGTGCCAGTGGCTTCACGGAGCGTCCGATCACAGATACGCAGTATTTT. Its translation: CASGFTERPITDTQYF.